The 2 T cell receptor beta chains given below trace back to one sample, sequenced in a study of blood T cell repertoires in COVID-19. Some clones are missing from TCRdb's copy, which holds only in-frame ones; the method was immunoSEQ multiplex PCR. The table includes about 70,000 clones, around 90% detected once. The specimen was peripheral blood. The receptor set was obtained from a man in his fifties or sixties with acute or convalescent COVID-19.

The chain is built from TRBV27 and TRBJ1-4, with D possibly being TRBD1 (5 bases). The CDR3 consists of 15 residues. V was clipped by 5 bases and J by 5 bases, with 15 bases between them. Germline V gene sequence: CDR1 MNHEY, CDR2 SMNVEV (reference sequence). The DNA for the CDR3 is TGTGCCAGCAGTCCCAGGGTTTATGAGAATGAAAAACTGTTTTTT. Protein: CASSPRVYENEKLFF.

V gene TRBV29-1 combines with J gene TRBJ2-6, with D possibly matching TRBD2 (6 bases). Deletions cut 5 bases from V and 1 base from J, with 15 bases between. The CDR3 contains 16 residues. Looked up from germline, CDR1 is SQVTM and CDR2 is ANQGSEA. CDR3 in amino acids: CSVSDPGRSGANVLTF. The CDR3, as DNA: TGCAGCGTTTCCGATCCAGGGAGGTCTGGGGCCAACGTCCTGACTTTC.